These T cell receptor beta chains were read from a single sample in a study of T cell responses to AZD1222 COVID-19 vaccine. Clones were sequenced by immunoSEQ multiplex PCR, and TCRdb holds only the in-frame ones, with some missing. Here the sample spans approximately 150,000 clones, 80% to 95% being singletons. The sequencing here drew on peripheral blood, taken on day 0 of AZD1222 vaccination. The receptors here all came from an adult in good health. The CDR3 runs from the conserved cysteine through the conserved F or W. A D gene is named only where the DNA matches it firmly. Clone size is not always given. Where it is, it says once, few, many or a class for expanded clones.

NA,TRBV7-9,14,TRBJ1-6,NA,CASSQLGSRSPLHF,TGTGCCAGCAGTCAACTAGGGAGTAGGTCACCCCTCCACTTT
NA,TRBV7-9,15,TRBJ2-7,TRBD1,CASSGRTGIGYEQYF,TGTGCCAGCAGCGGGCGGACAGGGATCGGATACGAGCAGTACTTC
NA,TRBV5-4,15,TRBJ1-5,NA,CASSEGPQGNQPQHF,TGTGCCAGCAGCGAGGGTCCCCAAGGCAATCAGCCCCAGCATTTT
once,TRBV9,14,TRBJ2-1,TRBD2,CASAPGGSYNEQFF,TGTGCCAGCGCCCCGGGAGGCTCCTACAATGAGCAGTTCTTC
once,TRBV7-9,17,TRBJ2-3,NA,CASSPRGGAVSTDTQYF,TGTGCCAGCAGCCCTAGGGGTGGGGCGGTTAGCACAGATACGCAGTATTTT
NA,TRBV7-9,13,TRBJ2-7,NA,CASRHDPTGEQYF,TGTGCCAGCAGGCACGACCCCACGGGCGAGCAGTACTTC
NA,TRBV18,14,TRBJ2-7,TRBD2,CASSPPGRAHEQYF,TGTGCCAGCTCACCACCTGGGAGGGCCCACGAGCAGTACTTC
NA,TRBV18,13,TRBJ2-5,NA,CASSPGRQETQYF,TGTGCCAGCTCCCCAGGGCGTCAAGAGACCCAGTACTTC
NA,TRBV7-9,18,TRBJ2-2,NA,CASSLSFWGTANTGELFF,TGTGCCAGCAGCTTATCATTCTGGGGGACTGCGAACACCGGGGAGCTGTTTTTT
NA,TRBV19,11,TRBJ1-1,NA,CASPLGGEAFF,TGTGCCAGTCCGTTAGGTGGGGAAGCTTTCTTT
NA,TRBV2,15,TRBJ2-7,TRBD2,CASSIPGTSGYEQYF,TGTGCCAGCAGCATTCCCGGGACTAGCGGGTACGAGCAGTACTTC
NA,TRBV27,15,TRBJ1-2,NA,CASSPTRTANYGYTF,TGTGCCAGCAGTCCAACCCGGACGGCTAACTATGGCTACACCTTC
NA,TRBV7-6,14,TRBJ2-2,NA,CASSLEGATGELFF,TGTGCCAGCAGCTTAGAAGGAGCCACCGGGGAGCTGTTTTTT
once,TRBV4-3,16,TRBJ2-6,NA,CASSQKEGTGANVLTF,TGCGCCAGCAGCCAAAAAGAAGGAACTGGGGCCAACGTCCTGACTTTC
once,TRBV19,15,TRBJ2-2,TRBD1,CASSMGTGNTGELFF,TGTGCCAGTAGTATGGGGACAGGGAACACCGGGGAGCTGTTTTTT
NA,TRBV11-2,12,TRBJ2-3,NA,CASSSGFHTQYF,TGTGCCAGCAGCTCAGGGTTTCATACGCAGTATTTT
NA,TRBV5-1,16,TRBJ2-3,TRBD2,CASSIALAGSTDTQYF,TGCGCCAGCAGCATAGCACTAGCGGGGAGCACAGATACGCAGTATTTT
NA,TRBV5-4,15,TRBJ2-1,NA,CASSFGPGPYNEQFF,NA
NA,TRBV28,12,TRBJ1-1,NA,CASRTMGVEAFF,TGTGCCAGCAGGACCATGGGAGTTGAAGCTTTCTTT
NA,TRBV7-8,18,TRBJ2-4,NA,CASSLTWRGRQAKNIQYF,TGTGCCAGCAGCTTAACTTGGAGGGGTCGCCAAGCCAAAAACATTCAGTACTTC
NA,TRBV5-1,13,TRBJ2-1,NA,CASSLDSLGEQFF,TGCGCCAGCAGCTTGGATTCCTTAGGTGAGCAGTTCTTC
few,TRBV7-9,14,TRBJ2-7,NA,CASSLDLASYEQYF,TGTGCCAGCAGCTTAGATCTAGCGAGCTACGAGCAGTACTTC